This TCR beta chain was sequenced in a study of CD8 T cells in ankylosing spondylitis. General study points: Certain motif variants had earlier appeared in reactive arthritis synovial fluid and blood. Significant enrichment of disease-linked clones was reportedly seen in matched ankylosing spondylitis synovial fluid. Blood of patients with ankylosing spondylitis appeared to be characterized by a TCR beta motif of eight or nine highly homologous variants.

Generation of TCR beta libraries employed quantitative 5'-RACE incorporating molecular barcodes. Using its own MiXCR run on the 5' RACE reads, TCRdb lists one record per CDR3 protein. Here the sample spans hundreds of thousands of distinct CDR3 sequences, roughly 13% being singletons. The length of the CDR3 is 14 residues. V was cut by 5 bases and J by 2 bases, with 13 bases left in between. Germline V gene sequence: CDR1 SGHTA, CDR2 FQGNSA. Remarks on this clonotype: The antigen remains unidentified.

The source material was blood, either unsorted or a sorted T cell fraction (not recorded which). The genes are TRBV7-2 and TRBJ2-7; tentative D call: TRBD2 (5 bases). The sequence came from a male donor with ankylosing spondylitis. The CDR3 DNA reads as TGTGCCAGCAGCCCTAGGACTGTCCCCTACGAGCAGTACTTC. It specifies CASSPRTVPYEQYF. The complete variable domain, with remaining parts taken from reference TRBV7-2 and TRBJ2-7, reads GAGVSQSPSNKVTEKGKDVELRCDPISGHTALYWYRQSLGQGLEFLIYFQGNSAPDKSGLPSDRFSAERTGGSVSTLTIQRTQQEDSAVYLCASSPRTVPYEQYFGPGTRLTVT.